This T cell receptor beta chain comes out of a study of cytomegalovirus exposure and HLA in healthy donors. Findings and limits, study-wide: Rare TCR sequences predominated, though certain public TCRs were found in many donors. A missense DCLRE1C variant was associated with V- and J-gene trimming of TCR beta chains in a later analysis, and an independent cohort replicated the association. Within the data, a cluster of highly shared sequence variants was likely a sequencing artifact.

The V gene's germline CDR1 is MNHEY and CDR2 SMNVEV (reference sequence). There are 15 residues in the CDR3. V lost 4 bases to trimming and J lost 2 bases; unmatched junction nucleotides: 4. Remarks on this clone: What it binds is unknown.

The primer mix had 60 Vbeta and 13 Jbeta primers. Clones were sequenced by immunoSEQ multiplex PCR, and TCRdb holds only the in-frame ones, with some missing. The repertoire holds 210,000 or so clones, with approximately 82% as singletons. The receptor was isolated from a man between 18 and 35 years old in good health and CMV-seronegative. Sequenced material: PBMCs. This sequence joins TRBV27 and TRBJ1-5; 8 bases align to TRBD1. The CDR3 DNA sequence: TGTGCCAGCAGTTCACCGGGACAGGGCAATCAGCCCCAGCATTTT. This gives the protein CASSSPGQGNQPQHF.